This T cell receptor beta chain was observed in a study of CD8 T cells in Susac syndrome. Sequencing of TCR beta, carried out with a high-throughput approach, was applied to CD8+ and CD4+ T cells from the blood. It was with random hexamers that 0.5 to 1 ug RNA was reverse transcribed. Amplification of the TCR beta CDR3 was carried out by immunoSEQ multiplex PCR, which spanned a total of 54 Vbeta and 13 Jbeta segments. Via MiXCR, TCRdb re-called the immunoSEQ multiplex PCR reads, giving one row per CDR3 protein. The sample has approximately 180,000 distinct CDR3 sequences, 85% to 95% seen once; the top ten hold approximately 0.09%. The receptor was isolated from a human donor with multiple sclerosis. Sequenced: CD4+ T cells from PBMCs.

CDR3 amino acids: CASNAGQGVINEQFF. The CDR3 DNA follows: TGTGCCAGCAATGCCGGACAGGGGGTAATCAATGAGCAGTTCTTC. The chain carries TRBV6-1 and TRBJ2-1, with 10 bases identical to TRBD1. V shed 7 bases, J shed 6 bases, and the junction held 9 bases outside the gene matches. The germline gives CDR1 MNHNS, CDR2 SASEGT. The CDR3 extends over 15 amino acids.